This is a list of T cell receptor beta chains from one sample in a study of blood T cell repertoires in COVID-19. The table came from immunoSEQ multiplex PCR; TCRdb's copy has only in-frame clones and leaves some out. Of more than 150,000 clones in the sample, 80% to 85% are singletons; the top ten hold over 12%. The sequenced material came from peripheral blood. The receptors shown here come from a man between 18 and 35 years old with active or convalescent COVID-19. Each CDR3 is given with its conserved first and last residue. D genes are given only for firm matches.

>TRBJ1-1|15|TRBD1|TRBV28
CASSLPGGRRTEAFF
>TRBJ1-1|14|TRBD1|TRBV5-5
CASSFTGGPTEAFF
>TRBJ2-5|16|TRBD2|TRBV28
CASSLLAGGVQETQYF
>TRBJ2-5|13|-|TRBV12-3/TRBV12-4
CASSLNRGETQYF
>TRBJ1-6|14|-|TRBV10-3
CAISTDSYNSPLHF
>TRBJ2-7|13|-|TRBV6-1
CASSDQGTYEQYF
>TRBJ2-1|16|TRBD2|TRBV15
CATSRDLSGGNNEQFF
>TRBJ1-1|19|-|TRBV4-1
CASSQIRGGTMDLNTEAFF
>TRBJ2-7|16|TRBD2|TRBV30
CAWTRTSGSSSYEQYF
>TRBJ1-2|14|-|TRBV24-1
CATSDPAGNYGYTF